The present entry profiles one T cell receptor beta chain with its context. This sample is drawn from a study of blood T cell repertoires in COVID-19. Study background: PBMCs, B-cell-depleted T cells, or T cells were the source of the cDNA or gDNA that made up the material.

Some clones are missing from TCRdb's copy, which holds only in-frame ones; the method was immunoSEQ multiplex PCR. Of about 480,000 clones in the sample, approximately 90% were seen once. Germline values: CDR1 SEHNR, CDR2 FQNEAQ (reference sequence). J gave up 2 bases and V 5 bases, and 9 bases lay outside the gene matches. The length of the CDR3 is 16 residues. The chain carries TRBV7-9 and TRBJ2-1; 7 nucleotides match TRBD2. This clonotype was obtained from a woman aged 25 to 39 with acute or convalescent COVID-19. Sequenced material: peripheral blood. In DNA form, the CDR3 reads TGTGCCAGCAGCCCCTCTGGGGGGGAGACCTACAATGAGCAGTTCTTC. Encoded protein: CASSPSGGETYNEQFF.